The T cell receptor beta chain under discussion was sequenced for a study of blood T cells in healthy people across ages (dated by TCRdb to the mid-2010s). Regarding the complete study: In model experiments, roughly one uniquely barcoded TCR beta cDNA molecule per two T cells was captured by template switching. The donors were split into four age groups: young (average about 15 years), middle-aged (roughly 40), aged (roughly 60) and long-lived (approximately 89). The study measured age-related changes in TCR beta repertoire diversity using deep sequencing normalized with unique cDNA molecular identifiers. To avoid experimental bias, donors of different ages were randomly spread across the sequencing lanes. The study analyzed two additional independent replicas of 1 million unique cDNA reads from the same blood draw for two donors, one aged 18 to 30 and one aged 80 or older. Study-wide conclusions, independent of this receptor: The percentage of naive T cells measured by flow cytometry correlated strongly with observed TCR beta diversity. Estimates of total diversity based on one million sequenced T cells were considered lower bounds and underestimates. The CMV infection status of donors was not known, potentially confounding age-related changes in expanded clonotypes. As age increased, observed TCR beta diversity per million T cells dropped in a roughly linear way, and a significant reduction was already evident by age 40. Bulk unsorted PBMC profiling prevented conclusive comparison of naive and antigen-experienced compartments. Compared with the aged group, the long-lived group had more naive CD4+ T cells, fewer expanded clones and increased TCR diversity, a pattern suggesting age selection.

Looking up the germline V gene (reference sequence) yields CDR1 SGHKS and CDR2 YYEKEE. V is pared back by 3 bases and J by 1 base, with 10 bases lying between the germline termini. The CDR3 goes from the cysteine to the phenylalanine over 14 residues. CDR3 DNA is the only sequence kept; it has 42 bases, read in frame from the first base. Comments on this clonotype: Its antigen is currently not known. No qualities accompany the bases; no much larger clone lies one base away.

The library was obtained by 5' RACE. TCRdb shows the sequencer as Illumina HiSeq 2500. A second PCR of roughly 7 to 11 cycles was performed with a sample-barcoded 5' primer and a J-beta primer mix. A unique molecular identifier was introduced onto each TCR beta cDNA molecule by a template-switch 5' adaptor carrying 12 random nucleotides. Each sample yielded at least 2.5 million CDR3-containing paired-end reads. First-strand cDNA was synthesized from all RNA with the Mint cDNA synthesis kit, primed by a TRBC-specific oligonucleotide. Following uracil-DNA glycosylase treatment, a first 18-cycle PCR with universal primers M1SS and BC2_uni_R was performed on all cDNA. As for the authors' bioinformatics: Normalization of each sample was performed by random selection of 1 million high-quality reads, each carrying a distinct molecular identifier. Instead of being binned into consensus sequences, reads with shared molecular identifiers were discarded. MiTCR, set to a Q25 quality threshold and the strictest error-elimination algorithm, was used for CDR3 identification, clonotype clustering and error correction. Lower-bound total TCR beta diversity was estimated with a nonparametric unseen species model using Euler transformation. TCRdb reanalyzed the raw reads on its own, using fastp at Q25 for trimming and MiXCR for clone calling, and kept in-frame beta chains. CDR3 protein duplicates are merged, each entry listing the most common genes and DNA. The V and J calls follow TCRdb's processing rather than the paper's. Within this sample are hundreds of thousands of distinct CDR3 sequences, with roughly 32% of them counted one time only. The ten largest clones capture about 16% of the sample.

Systemically healthy Caucasian individuals from Russia, some 40 in total and aged about 6 to 100 years, were included as donors. Each donor gave about 9.7 milliliters of peripheral blood, drawn into EDTA-treated Vacutainer tubes. Ficoll-Paque density-gradient centrifugation was used to isolate PBMCs, with at least 7 million per sample. Trizol reagent was used to extract total RNA from the PBMCs, yielding at least 6 micrograms per sample. Naive CD45RAhigh/CD27high T cell percentages were measured by flow cytometry on a PBMC aliquot from every donor. The V and J genes are TRBV5-5 and TRBJ1-1; TRBD1 could be the D gene, as 5 bases match. This clonotype originated in a woman of 80 years or more in good health. Donor details come from another sample of the same person, matched by shared clones. The sequenced sample was blood. The nucleotide sequence reads as follows: TGTGCCAGCAGCTGGGGGTTGCAGAACACTGAAGCTTTCTTT. This gives the protein CASSWGLQNTEAFF.